This passage covers 18 T cell receptor beta chains from one sample sequenced in a study of cytomegalovirus exposure and HLA in healthy donors. 60 Vbeta and 13 Jbeta primers were used in PCR. Produced via immunoSEQ multiplex PCR; TCRdb's table is partial and in-frame only. This table has 120,000 or so clones, over 70% appearing once. The sample comprised PBMCs. These receptors all stem from a female donor in good health and CMV-seronegative.

V is TRBV10-3 and J is TRBJ1-4, with D perhaps TRBD1 (6 bases). V lost 7 bases and J lost 3, with 9 bases in between. The V gene's germline CDR1 is ENHRY and CDR2 SYGVKD. CDR3 length: 13 amino acids. The CDR3 spells CAINQGSNEKLFF. The CDR3 region has the DNA TGTGCCATCAACCAGGGGTCTAATGAAAAACTGTTTTTT.

This chain connects TRBV19 to TRBJ2-1, with 7 bases that match TRBD2. The trim removed 6 bases at V and 0 bases at J, leaving 2 bases unmatched. The CDR3 spans 14 residues. Germline CDR1 is LNHDA and CDR2 is SQIVND (reference sequence). The CDR3: CASRRGSSYNEQFF. In DNA, the CDR3 is TGTGCCAGTAGGCGCGGGAGCTCCTACAATGAGCAGTTCTTC.

This chain links TRBV29-1 with TRBJ2-7, with D perhaps matching TRBD2 (7 bases). Germline V CDR1 and CDR2: SQVTM, ANQGSEA. Trimming removed 0 bases at V and 3 bases at J, with 15 bases between. The CDR3 has 15 residues. As DNA, the CDR3 is TGCAGCGTTGAAGAAGTGAGGGGGGGAGGCTACGAGCAGTACTTC. Its protein product is CSVEEVRGGGYEQYF.

This clone occurred a few times. The chain couples TRBV6-5 to TRBJ1-1; 9 bases map to TRBD1. Germline trimming cut 2 bases from V and 10 bases from J; bases unmatched to any gene: 8. This CDR3 has 14 residues. Germline V gene lookup returns CDR1 MNHEY and CDR2 SVGAGI. The CDR3: CASSYRDRVSAAFF. The CDR3 DNA reads as TGTGCCAGCAGTTACAGGGACAGGGTTTCTGCAGCTTTCTTT.

This clone was seen a single time. This chain joins TRBV6-5 and TRBJ1-1; D gene ambiguous. Trimming took off 5 bases at V and 2 bases at J, with 6 bases between the two ends. The germline V gene has CDR1 MNHEY and CDR2 SVGAGI. This CDR3 comprises 12 residues. This CDR3 is CASSRGNTEAFF. CDR3 nucleotide sequence: TGTGCCAGCAGTCGCGGAAACACTGAAGCTTTCTTT.

The rearrangement links TRBV11-1 to TRBJ2-3; 10 nucleotides match TRBD2. CDR3 length equals 16 residues. CDR1 and CDR2 from the germline V gene are SGHAT and FQDESV (reference sequence). V lost 2 bases and J lost 2; bases outside the gene matches: 4. Here the CDR3 reads CASSLSLAGATDTQYF. In DNA form, the CDR3 reads TGTGCCAGCAGCTTAAGTCTAGCGGGGGCCACAGATACGCAGTATTTT.

The chain is built from TRBV7-9 and TRBJ1-2; D gene unclear. The CDR3 runs 13 residues. The V and J ends lost 5 bases and 1 base respectively, with 8 bases between them. Looked up from germline, CDR1 is SEHNR and CDR2 is FQNEAQ (reference sequence). The CDR3 coding sequence is TGTGCCAGCAGCGCGTACCATAACTATGGCTACACCTTC. Protein: CASSAYHNYGYTF. The variable domain in full, completed from reference TRBV7-9 and TRBJ1-2, reads DTGVSQNPRHKITKRGQNVTFRCDPISEHNRLYWYRQTLGQGPEFLTYFQNEAQLEKSRLLSDRFSAERPKGSFSTLEIQRTEQGDSAMYLCASSAYHNYGYTFGSGTRLTVV.

This clone was counted between two and nine times. The genes are TRBV2 and TRBJ1-6; possible D gene TRBD1, 5 bases. Between the trimmed V and J ends, which lost 9 bases and 7 bases, there was a span of 13 bases. There are 13 residues in the CDR3. The germline CDR1 and CDR2 sequences are SNHLY and FYNNEI. The CDR3 nucleotides read TGTGCCAGGTCGGACAAGAAAAATTCACCCCTCCACTTT. Translated, it gives CARSDKKNSPLHF.

V is TRBV7-2 and J is TRBJ1-2; a possible D gene is TRBD1 (6 bases). Germline CDR1 reads SGHTA; CDR2 reads FQGNSA. The V end was cut by 0 bases, the J end by 8 bases, with 10 bases between. The CDR3 runs 13 residues. CDR3 coding DNA: TGTGCCAGCAGCTTAGCCAACAGGGACGGCTACACCTTC. Translated, it gives CASSLANRDGYTF.

V usage is TRBV5-1 and J usage is TRBJ2-3; possibly TRBD2 for D (6 bases). Trimming left V 0 bases short and J 5 bases short, with 10 bases between. CDR3 size: 14 residues. Germline CDR1 is SGHRS and CDR2 is YFSETQ. Written as DNA, the CDR3 is TGCGCCAGCAGCTTGGCGGGAGTTGAAGATACGCAGTATTTT. Translation: CASSLAGVEDTQYF.

This chain joins TRBV18 and TRBJ1-3; D gene ambiguous. The CDR3 is 16 amino acids. In germline, CDR1 is KGHSH, CDR2 LQKENI. Trimming pared 3 bases from V and 4 bases from J, leaving 16 bases between. In nucleotides, the CDR3 is TGTGCCAGCTCACCCGTCGGGATAAGGAAAGGAAACACCATATATTTT. As protein: CASSPVGIRKGNTIYF.

The J gene is TRBJ2-7, the V gene TRBV7-9; 7 nucleotides align to TRBD1. CDR1 and CDR2 from the germline V gene are SEHNR and FQNEAQ (reference sequence). The V gene end was trimmed by 5 bases and the J gene end by 5 bases; junction bases not matched to a gene: 12. There are 15 residues in the CDR3. Here the CDR3 reads CASSPDWDSIHEQYF. Written as DNA, the CDR3 is TGTGCCAGCAGCCCTGACTGGGACAGCATCCACGAGCAGTACTTC.

The V gene is TRBV28, the J gene TRBJ2-7; 7 bases align to TRBD2. Per the germline V gene, CDR1 is MDHEN and CDR2 is SYDVKM. Germline trimming cut 5 bases from V and 12 bases from J; bases unmatched to any gene: 10. The CDR3 is 12 amino acids. CDR3 coding DNA: TGTGCCAGCAGTCCAATAGCGGGTAAACCGTACTTC. Translation gives CASSPIAGKPYF. The full variable domain, rest sourced from reference TRBV28 and TRBJ2-7, is DVKVTQSSRYLVKRTGEKVFLECVQDMDHENMFWYRQDPGLGLRLIYFSYDVKMKEKGDIPEGYSVSREKKERFSLILESASTNQTSMYLCASSPIAGKPYFGPGTRLTVT.

The CDR3 bases are TGTGCCAGCAGTAACAGGGCTCCACACGTCCTGACTTTC. As protein: CASSNRAPHVLTF. V is TRBV2 and J is TRBJ2-6, with a tentative D call TRBD1 (6 bases). Germline V gene lookup returns CDR1 SNHLY and CDR2 FYNNEI. Trimming left V 5 bases short and J 11 bases short, with 13 bases between. The CDR3 runs to 13 residues.

The CDR3 here is CASRPPTGGWYSNQPQHF. The CDR3 DNA sequence: TGTGCCAGCAGACCACCGACAGGGGGCTGGTATAGCAATCAGCCCCAGCATTTT. This sequence joins TRBV28 and TRBJ1-5; 10 bases align to TRBD1. V was clipped by 6 bases and J by 0 bases; unmatched bases: 11. CDR1 is MDHEN and CDR2 is SYDVKM in the germline V gene. The CDR3 spans 18 residues.

The V and J genes are TRBV15 and TRBJ2-7, with D possibly TRBD1 on 6 matching bases. The CDR3 spans 16 residues. The V end was cut by 4 bases, the J end by 4 bases, with 20 bases between. Germline values: CDR1 LNHNV, CDR2 YYDKDF (reference sequence). The CDR3 protein is CATSNRADSITYEQYF. The DNA of the CDR3 is TGTGCCACCAGCAATCGGGCGGACAGCATAACTTACGAGCAGTACTTC.

This clone was counted between two and nine times. V gene TRBV6-1 combines with J gene TRBJ1-4; 8 bases align to TRBD1. The CDR3 consists of 14 residues. V was clipped by 5 bases and J by 8 bases; unmatched bases: 7. Germline V gives CDR1 MNHNS, CDR2 SASEGT. As DNA, the CDR3 is TGTGCCAGCAGTACAGACAGGGGAGGGGAAAAACTGTTTTTT. Translation: CASSTDRGGEKLFF.

The chain recombines TRBV18 with TRBJ2-4, with a weak D call TRBD1 (8 bases). The length of the CDR3 is 16 residues. Germline V lookup: CDR1 KGHSH, CDR2 LQKENI. The germline V and J ends were trimmed by 3 bases and 4 bases, with 16 bases remaining between them. CDR3 DNA sequence: TGTGCCAGCTCACCGGTGGGGGGGACAGGAAAAAACATTCAGTACTTC. This gives the protein CASSPVGGTGKNIQYF.